The rows below give T cell receptor beta chains drawn from one sample of a study of cytomegalovirus exposure and HLA in healthy donors. TCRdb keeps only in-frame clones here, not all; method: immunoSEQ multiplex PCR. The sample contains 100,000 to 120,000 clones, roughly 15% of which appear only once. Sequencing was performed on PBMCs. Source of these receptors: a female donor in good health and CMV-seronegative. The CDR3 runs from the conserved cysteine through the conserved F or W. D genes are given only for firm matches. A clone size is listed for some rows: how often the clone was seen (once, few, many), or a class if it is expanded.

clone size	V gene	D gene	J gene	CDR3 DNA	CDR3 protein
.	TRBV6-5	TRBD1	TRBJ2-7	TGTGCCAGCAGTTACTCGTCAGGGGGAGCCTACGAGCAGTACTTC	CASSYSSGGAYEQYF
.	TRBV4-3	.	TRBJ2-7	TGCGCCAGCAGCCAAGAATTAGGGGAAGGCAACTACGAGCAGTACTTC	CASSQELGEGNYEQYF
few	TRBV28	.	TRBJ2-4	TGTGCCAGCTCAGATGTCCAAAACATTCAGTACTTC	CASSDVQNIQYF
.	TRBV7-2	.	TRBJ2-5	TGTGCCAGCAGCTTAATAGGGGCCCTGCCCAGGGAGACCCAGTACTTC	CASSLIGALPRETQYF
few	TRBV4-3	.	TRBJ1-5	TGCGCCAGCAGCTTTCGTCGGGAAATTTCTCAGCCCCAGCATTTT	CASSFRREISQPQHF
.	TRBV4-1	TRBD1	TRBJ2-2	TGCGCCAGCAGCCAGACCGGGACAGGGGGCATCGGGGAGCTGTTTTTT	CASSQTGTGGIGELFF
.	TRBV15	.	TRBJ1-2	TGTGCCACCAGCAGAGAGTATGGGGCGTACTATGGCTACACCTTC	CATSREYGAYYGYTF
.	TRBV5-1	.	TRBJ1-3	TGCGCCAGCAGCGATACAGGGCCCGGAAACACCATATATTTT	CASSDTGPGNTIYF
.	TRBV18	TRBD1	TRBJ1-3	TGTGCCAGCTCACCAGTGACAGGGACTGGAAACACCATATATTTT	CASSPVTGTGNTIYF
few	TRBV7-4	.	TRBJ1-4	TGTGCCAGCAGCTTACGGGGGGGTAATGAAAAACTGTTTTTT	CASSLRGGNEKLFF
few	TRBV10-1	.	TRBJ2-1	TGCGCCAGCAGTGAGTCGAGAGGTCTCTACAATGAGCAGTTCTTC	CASSESRGLYNEQFF
many	TRBV5-4	TRBD1	TRBJ2-1	TGTGCCAGCAGCACCGGACAGGGTAGAGGTGAGCAGTTCTTC	CASSTGQGRGEQFF
.	TRBV18	.	TRBJ1-1	TGTGCCAGCTCACCGTCGGGGGGCTTCACTGAAGCTTTCTTT	CASSPSGGFTEAFF
.	TRBV2	TRBD1	TRBJ1-2	TGTGCCAGCAGTGAGTTGGTGGGCAGGGGGATAAACTATGGCTACACCTTC	CASSELVGRGINYGYTF
few	TRBV28	TRBD1	TRBJ2-7	TGTGCCAGCAGTGACAGGGGGACGCGATATGGGAGCTTGTACGAGCAGTACTTC	CASSDRGTRYGSLYEQYF
.	TRBV7-9	TRBD2	TRBJ2-1	TGTGCCAGCAGCCCCGGACTAGCGGGTTACAATGAGCAGTTCTTC	CASSPGLAGYNEQFF
.	TRBV6-1	.	TRBJ2-7	TGTGCCAGCAGTGAAGCGCACTACTACGAGCAGTACTTC	CASSEAHYYEQYF
.	TRBV5-1	.	TRBJ2-5	TGCGCCAGCAGCTTGTCAGTCCGAGAGACCCAGTACTTC	CASSLSVRETQYF
few	TRBV5-6	.	TRBJ2-7	TGTGCCAGCAGCTGGACTGGGAGGAGCGCAACCTACGAGCAGTACTTC	CASSWTGRSATYEQYF
few	TRBV9	TRBD1	TRBJ1-3	TGTGCCAGCAGCGTAGGAGGGGGCAACGGAAACACCATATATTTT	CASSVGGGNGNTIYF
.	TRBV19	.	TRBJ1-5	TGTGCCAGTAGCAGACGGGATAGCAATCAGCCCCAGCATTTT	CASSRRDSNQPQHF
few	TRBV28	.	TRBJ1-2	TGTGCCAGCAGCCCCGGGGGGGTTGGATACTATGGCTACACCTTC	CASSPGGVGYYGYTF
.	TRBV28	TRBD1	TRBJ2-5	TGTGCCAGCAGATCACAGGGGGCCGGTGTCCGGGAGACCCAGTACTTC	CASRSQGAGVRETQYF
few	TRBV6-6	TRBD2	TRBJ2-3	TGTGCCACGGTGACTAGCAGGACCACAGATACGCAGTATTTT	CATVTSRTTDTQYF
few	TRBV7-9	.	TRBJ1-3	TGTGCCAGCAGTACGCAGGGAAACACCATATATTTT	CASSTQGNTIYF
few	TRBV9	.	TRBJ2-3	TGTGCCAGCAGCGTAGGGCCGCAGGGCATGGGTGAGACAGATACGCAGTATTTT	CASSVGPQGMGETDTQYF
.	TRBV9	.	TRBJ1-2	TGTGCCAGCAGCGTACTTGAGGGCACGGGCTACACCTTC	CASSVLEGTGYTF
.	TRBV27	TRBD1	TRBJ1-2	TGTGCCAGCAGCCCGGACAGGGACGATCCGCGAGGGTTCTATGGCTACACCTTC	CASSPDRDDPRGFYGYTF
.	TRBV5-1	TRBD2	TRBJ2-1	TGCGCCAGCAGCTTGGCCTACTATAAGCGGGAGTTGTTTGAGCAGTTCTTC	CASSLAYYKRELFEQFF
.	TRBV19	.	TRBJ2-7	TGTGCCAGTAGGGTTGCCGGGGTAAGCTCCTACGAGCAGTACTTC	CASRVAGVSSYEQYF
.	TRBV9	.	TRBJ2-6	TGTGCCAGCAGCGTACAGGGGTCTGGGGCCAACGTCCTGACTTTC	CASSVQGSGANVLTF
.	TRBV6-1	TRBD1	TRBJ2-1	TGTGCCAGCAGTCCCTGGGACAGAGCAATCAATGAGCAGTTCTTC	CASSPWDRAINEQFF
few	TRBV30	TRBD1	TRBJ2-7	TGTGCCTGGGGGACACAGGGGGCTAGAGAGCAGTACTTC	CAWGTQGAREQYF
.	TRBV7-2	TRBD2	TRBJ2-5	TGTGCCAGCAGCCTAGCGGGGCTACAAGAGACCCAGTACTTC	CASSLAGLQETQYF
.	TRBV5-5	TRBD2	TRBJ2-7	TGTGCCAGCAGTTTACCGGGGGGAAGGGACGAGCAGTACTTC	CASSLPGGRDEQYF
few	TRBV7-4	.	TRBJ1-4	TGTGCCAGCAGCTTCCTCAGGGGTTCTAATGAAAAACTGTTTTTT	CASSFLRGSNEKLFF
few	TRBV7-3	.	TRBJ1-1	TGTGCCATCCAATTCGACGGGGTGAACACTGAAGCTTTCTTT	CAIQFDGVNTEAFF
.	TRBV6-5	.	TRBJ1-1	TGTGCCAGCAGTTACCGCCCTGGCTACACTGAAGCTTTCTTT	CASSYRPGYTEAFF
.	TRBV7-8	TRBD2	TRBJ2-2	TGTGCCAGCAGCCGACTAGCCTCGAGCACCGGGGAGCTGTTTTTT	CASSRLASSTGELFF
.	TRBV6-5	TRBD2	TRBJ2-3	TGTGCCAGCAGTCGGGGGGGCAGCGCAGATACGCAGTATTTT	CASSRGGSADTQYF
few	TRBV19	.	TRBJ2-7	TGTGCCAGTAGCTTGTCACTGACCTACGAGCAGTACTTC	CASSLSLTYEQYF
few	TRBV19	TRBD2	TRBJ2-2	TGTGCCAGTAGTACCTCTGGGGCGGGGGGCGACACCGGGGAGCTGTTTTTT	CASSTSGAGGDTGELFF
few	TRBV5-6	TRBD2	TRBJ2-7	TGTGCCAGCAGCGCTACTAGCGGGGGGGCCTACGAGCAGTACTTC	CASSATSGGAYEQYF
.	TRBV4-3	TRBD2	TRBJ2-7	TGCGCCAGCAGCCAAGGTAGCGGGAGTCAGGACGAGCAGTACTTC	CASSQGSGSQDEQYF
.	TRBV28	.	TRBJ1-5	TGTGCCAGCAGTGGGGCAAGGGGCCATATTTCCGCCCAGCATTTT	CASSGARGHISAQHF
.	TRBV5-6	TRBD1	TRBJ2-7	TGTGCCAGCAGCTTGGTTCAGAATCAGGGGGTCTACGAGCAGTACTTC	CASSLVQNQGVYEQYF
.	TRBV28	TRBD1	TRBJ2-7	TGTGCCAGCAGTCCCCGGACAGGGGTTAGCTACGAGCAGTACTTC	CASSPRTGVSYEQYF
.	TRBV5-1	.	TRBJ2-3	TGCGCCAGCAGCTTGGCTGACATCACTAGCACAGATACGCAGTATTTT	CASSLADITSTDTQYF
few	TRBV19	TRBD1	TRBJ1-2	TGTGCCAGTAGGCGGGACAGGGGATCCTATGGCTACACCTTC	CASRRDRGSYGYTF
few	TRBV6-5	TRBD1	TRBJ1-2	TGTGCCAGCAGTAGGGACAGGGACTATGGCTACACCTTC	CASSRDRDYGYTF